At least ten counts were recorded for the clone carrying this T cell receptor beta chain. Patients showing uncontrolled infection, other autoimmune disease, pregnancy or lactation were ineligible. This entry belongs to a study of T cells in Graves' hyperthyroidism and ophthalmopathy. RNA transcripts served as the template for amplifying TCR beta CDR3 regions. The HTBI primer set served for first-round RT-PCR of the TCR CDR3. A single record per CDR3 protein comes from TCRdb applying MiXCR to the multiplex PCR reads. The sample consists of around 370,000 distinct CDR3 sequences, approximately 18% of them appearing once. The CDR3 totals 14 residues. Deletions cut 5 bases from V and 3 bases from J, with 12 bases between.

The chain links TRBV12-3 or TRBV12-4 to TRBJ2-3; D unresolved. Material for sequencing was blood. This clonotype originated in a man younger than 35 with Graves' ophthalmopathy. CDR3 in DNA: TGTGCCAGCAGTGCAACTGCGGAGACAGATACGCAGTATTTT. Translated, it gives CASSATAETDTQYF.